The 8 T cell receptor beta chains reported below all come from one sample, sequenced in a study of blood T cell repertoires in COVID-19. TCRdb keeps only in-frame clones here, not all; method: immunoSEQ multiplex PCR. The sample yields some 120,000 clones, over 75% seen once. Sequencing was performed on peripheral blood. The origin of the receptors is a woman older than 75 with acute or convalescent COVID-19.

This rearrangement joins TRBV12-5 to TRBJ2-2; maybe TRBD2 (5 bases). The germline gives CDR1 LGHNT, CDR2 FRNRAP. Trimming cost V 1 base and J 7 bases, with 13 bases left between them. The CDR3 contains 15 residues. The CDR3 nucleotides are TGTGCTAGTGGTTTGGCTTTGGGAGTAGTCGGGGAGCTGTTTTTT. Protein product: CASGLALGVVGELFF.

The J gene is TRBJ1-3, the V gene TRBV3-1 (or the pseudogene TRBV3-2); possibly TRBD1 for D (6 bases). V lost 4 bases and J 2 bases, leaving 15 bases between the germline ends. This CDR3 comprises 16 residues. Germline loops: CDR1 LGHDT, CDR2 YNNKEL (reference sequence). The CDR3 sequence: CASSRNPGAAGNTIYF. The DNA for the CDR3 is TGTGCCAGCAGCCGTAATCCAGGGGCCGCTGGAAACACCATATATTTT.

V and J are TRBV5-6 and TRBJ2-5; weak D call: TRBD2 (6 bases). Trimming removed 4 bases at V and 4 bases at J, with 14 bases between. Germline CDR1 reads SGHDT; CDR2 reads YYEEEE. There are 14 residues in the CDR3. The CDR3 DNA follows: TGTGCCAGCAGCCTGCCCGGGAGAAGAGAGACCCAGTACTTC. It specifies CASSLPGRRETQYF.

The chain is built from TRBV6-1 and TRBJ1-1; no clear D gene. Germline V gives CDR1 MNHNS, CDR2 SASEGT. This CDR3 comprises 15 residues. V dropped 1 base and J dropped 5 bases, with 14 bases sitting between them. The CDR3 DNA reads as TGTGCCAGCAGTGAAGACAGCCGAGGGAGGACTGAAGCTTTCTTT. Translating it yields CASSEDSRGRTEAFF.

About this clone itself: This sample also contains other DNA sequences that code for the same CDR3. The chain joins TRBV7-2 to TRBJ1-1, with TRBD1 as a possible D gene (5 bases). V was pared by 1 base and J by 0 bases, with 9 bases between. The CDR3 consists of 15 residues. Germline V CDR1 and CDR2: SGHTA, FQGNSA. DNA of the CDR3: TGTGCCAGCAGCTTAGTTGGCAGGGTGAACACTGAAGCTTTCTTT. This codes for CASSLVGRVNTEAFF.

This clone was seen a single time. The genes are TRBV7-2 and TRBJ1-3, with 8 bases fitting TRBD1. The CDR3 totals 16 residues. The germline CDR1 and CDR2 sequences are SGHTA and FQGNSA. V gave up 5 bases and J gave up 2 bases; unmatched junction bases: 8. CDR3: CASSRSWGQAGNTIYF. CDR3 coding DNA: TGTGCCAGCAGCCGGAGTTGGGGACAGGCTGGAAACACCATATATTTT.

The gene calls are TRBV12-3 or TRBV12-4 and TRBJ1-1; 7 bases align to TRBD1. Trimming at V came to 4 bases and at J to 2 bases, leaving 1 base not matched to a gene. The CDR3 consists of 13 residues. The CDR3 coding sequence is TGTGCCAGCAGTTCAGGGGGAAACACTGAAGCTTTCTTT. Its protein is CASSSGGNTEAFF.

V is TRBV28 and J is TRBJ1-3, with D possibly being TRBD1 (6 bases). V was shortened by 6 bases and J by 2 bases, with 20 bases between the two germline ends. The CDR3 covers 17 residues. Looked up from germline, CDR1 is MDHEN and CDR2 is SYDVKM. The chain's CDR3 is CASRRTLDSFPGNTIYF. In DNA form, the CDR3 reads TGTGCCAGCAGACGAACACTGGACAGCTTCCCTGGAAACACCATATATTTT.